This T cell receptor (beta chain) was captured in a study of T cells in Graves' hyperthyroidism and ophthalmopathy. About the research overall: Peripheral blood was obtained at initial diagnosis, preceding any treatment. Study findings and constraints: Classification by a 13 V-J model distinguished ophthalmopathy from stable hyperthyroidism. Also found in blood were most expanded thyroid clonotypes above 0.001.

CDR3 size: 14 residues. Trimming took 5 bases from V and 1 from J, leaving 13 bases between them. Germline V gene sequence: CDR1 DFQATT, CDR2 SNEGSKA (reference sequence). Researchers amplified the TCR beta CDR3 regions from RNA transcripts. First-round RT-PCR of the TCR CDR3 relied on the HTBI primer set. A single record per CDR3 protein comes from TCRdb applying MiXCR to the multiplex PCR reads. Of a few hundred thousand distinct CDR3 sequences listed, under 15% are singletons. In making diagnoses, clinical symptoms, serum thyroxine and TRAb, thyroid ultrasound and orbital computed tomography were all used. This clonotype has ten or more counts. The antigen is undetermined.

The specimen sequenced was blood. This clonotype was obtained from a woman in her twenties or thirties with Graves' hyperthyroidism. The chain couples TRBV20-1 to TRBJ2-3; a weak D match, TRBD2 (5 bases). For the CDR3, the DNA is TGCAGTGCTGCTACGGGGAAGGGCACAGATACGCAGTATTTT. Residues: CSAATGKGTDTQYF.